This TCR beta chain was recovered during a study of blood T cell repertoires in COVID-19. Per germline, CDR1 MNHNY and CDR2 SVGAGI (reference sequence). V was trimmed by 6 bases and J by 1 base, leaving 15 bases between them. The CDR3 totals 15 residues. Assay used: immunoSEQ multiplex PCR; TCRdb lists only in-frame clones, some missing. The data show around 150,000 clones, with roughly 85% seen just once and 5% held by the top ten. Sequencing was done on a sample of peripheral blood. The receptor was isolated from a human donor in a cohort sampled during active COVID-19. This chain joins TRBV6-6 and TRBJ1-2, with D uncertain. CDR3 amino acids: CASSYTVSNNYGYTF. CDR3 DNA: TGTGCCAGCAGCTATACGGTATCGAATAACTATGGCTACACCTTC.